This TCR beta chain was found in a study of T cell responses to AZD1222 COVID-19 vaccine. Repertoires were generated with immunoSEQ multiplex PCR, while TCRdb's copy carries only in-frame clones and drops some. The sample includes roughly 120,000 clones, 87% of them seen just once. Study-level results: Across spike, vaccine-associated CD4 TCRs were found, dominant at 160-218 and 743-854. The donor cohort was predominantly white British with a female majority, and clonal diversity may have been underestimated.

On this clone: The antigen remains unidentified.

The TCR comes from an adult in good health. Sample: peripheral blood, taken on day 0 of AZD1222 vaccination.

The CDR3: CASSPGTLNTEAFF. The CDR3 DNA reads TGCGCCAGCAGCCCAGGGACACTGAACACTGAAGCTTTCTTT. The chain combines TRBV5-1 with TRBJ1-1, with D possibly matching TRBD1 (6 bases). The germline V gene has CDR1 SGHRS and CDR2 YFSETQ. The CDR3 totals 14 residues. Trimming cost V 4 bases and J 0 bases, with 10 bases left between them.